These T cell receptor beta chains were read from a single sample in a study of tumor and adjacent non-tumor tissue in lung cancer. TCRdb re-derived calls from the multiplex PCR reads in MiXCR, one entry per CDR3 protein. The sample lists 200,000 or so distinct CDR3 sequences; roughly 70% were seen once. The sequencing input was lung tumor tissue. The receptors originated from a man aged 60 to 69 with non-small cell lung cancer. Each CDR3 is given with its conserved first and last residue. A D gene is named only where the DNA matches it firmly. Clone sizes are given selectively: once, few, many, or a class where the clone is expanded.

TRBV20-1	13	TRBD2	.	CSASREGISEQYF
TRBV11-3	16	.	once	CASSPGPGGSNQLQHF
TRBV12-5	18	.	.	CASTLPRNREGSGTEAFF
TRBV10-2	14	.	.	CASSETRTYNEQFF
TRBV10-2	13	.	many	CASSDGISYEQYF
TRBV5-5	15	TRBD1	once	CSSSLGGPRRSEQYF
TRBV6-5	16	.	.	CASSRGDSSGYSPLHF
TRBV25-1	11	.	.	CAARDTGELFF
TRBV29-1	12	.	.	CSASGFTDTLYF
TRBV5-1	15	.	once	CASSLNPGSCYEQYF
TRBV5-5	13	TRBD1	many	CASSYRGNTEAFF
TRBV4-3	15	.	.	CASNQVGGFDSPLHF
TRBV5-5	14	.	once	CASSLRLVNNETFF
TRBV20-1	14	.	once	CSAKGLSSRNTIYF
TRBV6-4	13	.	.	CANSDSNTDTQYF
TRBV11-3	14	.	many	CASSLSQLTYEQYF
TRBV7-8	18	.	.	CAGSLGRALFGTNEKLFF
TRBV11-3	16	.	.	CTSSKQGALSTDTQYF
TRBV20-1	13	.	.	CSARAVNSYKQYF
TRBV11-3	15	TRBD1	.	CVSSPRQGATGELFF
TRBV20-1	14	TRBD2	.	CSAPPSGNSYEPYF
TRBV6-6	15	.	once	CASNYNRGGAETQYF
TRBV11-2	15	.	few	CVGSLESGSNSPLHF
TRBV20-1	14	.	.	CRASMTAGGEKLYF
TRBV5-6	15	TRBD1	once	CASSFGAGGSYGYTF
TRBV20-1	13	.	.	CSARGPKNTEAFF
TRBV20-1	14	.	.	CSAKSGLSGNTIYF
TRBV28	14	.	few	CASSRLVPYTEAFF
TRBV12-3/TRBV12-4	14	.	.	CASGPGKSSQPQHF
TRBV20-1	12	.	.	CSARTGGETQYF
TRBV11-1	15	TRBD2	.	CASSSSGINTVELFF
TRBV7-8	17	TRBD2	.	CASSQGLAGANSIDQLF
TRBV6-5	14	TRBD1	few	CASSAGTGGYEQYF
TRBV5-6	14	.	.	CASSLTTASSPLYF
TRBV20-1	12	.	many	CSARLRKGEQYF
TRBV6-2/TRBV6-3	16	TRBD2	.	CASTWTSGRAFDTQYF
TRBV4-1	15	.	few	CASSQDRQSTDTQYF
TRBV20-1	14	TRBD2	many	CSARREAGFYEQYF
TRBV29-1	12	TRBD1	medium-sized	CSVPYRGPEAFF
TRBV28	17	.	.	CASSRVQERLDQETQYF
TRBV6-2/TRBV6-3	13	TRBD1	.	CASLDRPNTEAFF
TRBV5-6	13	TRBD2	.	CVSSWGLAGTQYF